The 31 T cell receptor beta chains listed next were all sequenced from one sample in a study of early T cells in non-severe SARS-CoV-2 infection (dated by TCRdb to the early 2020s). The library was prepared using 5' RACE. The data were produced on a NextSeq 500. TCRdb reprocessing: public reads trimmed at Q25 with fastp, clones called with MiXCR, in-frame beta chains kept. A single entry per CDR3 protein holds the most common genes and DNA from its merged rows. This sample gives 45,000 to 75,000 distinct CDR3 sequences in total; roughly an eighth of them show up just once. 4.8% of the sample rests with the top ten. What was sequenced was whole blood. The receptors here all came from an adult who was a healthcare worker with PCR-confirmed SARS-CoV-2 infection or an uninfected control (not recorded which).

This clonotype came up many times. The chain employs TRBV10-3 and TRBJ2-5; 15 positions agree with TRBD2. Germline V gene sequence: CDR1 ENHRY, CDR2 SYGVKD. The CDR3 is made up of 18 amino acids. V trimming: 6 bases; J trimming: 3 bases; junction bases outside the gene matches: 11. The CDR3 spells CAIRMGLAGGPTEETQYF. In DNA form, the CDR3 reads TGTGCCATCAGGATGGGACTAGCGGGAGGACCAACCGAAGAGACCCAGTACTTC.

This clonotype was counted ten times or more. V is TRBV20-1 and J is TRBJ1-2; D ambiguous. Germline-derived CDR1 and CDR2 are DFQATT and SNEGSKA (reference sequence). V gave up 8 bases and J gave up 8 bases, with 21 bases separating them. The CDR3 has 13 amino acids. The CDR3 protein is CSPSTVGRRGYTF. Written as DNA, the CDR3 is TGCAGTCCCTCTACGGTAGGGCGAAGGGGCTACACCTTC.

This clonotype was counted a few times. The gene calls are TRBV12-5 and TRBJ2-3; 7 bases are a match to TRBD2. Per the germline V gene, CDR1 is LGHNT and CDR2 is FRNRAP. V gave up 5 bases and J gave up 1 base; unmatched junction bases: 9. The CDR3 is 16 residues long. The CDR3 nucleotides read TGTGCTAGTGGTCCTGAAGCGGGACTGCGCACAGATACGCAGTATTTT. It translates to CASGPEAGLRTDTQYF. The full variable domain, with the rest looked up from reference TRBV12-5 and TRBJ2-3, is DARVTQTPRHKVTEMGQEVTMRCQPILGHNTVFWYRQTMMQGLELLAYFRNRAPLDDSGMPKDRFSAEMPDATLATLKIQPSEPRDSAVYFCASGPEAGLRTDTQYFGPGTRLTVL.

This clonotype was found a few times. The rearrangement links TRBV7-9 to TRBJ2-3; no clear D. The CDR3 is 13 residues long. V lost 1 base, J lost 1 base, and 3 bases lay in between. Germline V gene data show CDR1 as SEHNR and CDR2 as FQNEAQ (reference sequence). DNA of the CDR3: TGTGCCAGCAGCTTAGACGGCACAGATACGCAGTATTTT. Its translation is CASSLDGTDTQYF.

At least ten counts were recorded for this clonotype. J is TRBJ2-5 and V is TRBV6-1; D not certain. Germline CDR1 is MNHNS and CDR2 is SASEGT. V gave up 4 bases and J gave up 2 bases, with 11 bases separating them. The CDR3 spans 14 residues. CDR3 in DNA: TGTGCCAGCAGTGCGGCGGCAGGTCAAGAGACCCAGTACTTC. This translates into CASSAAAGQETQYF.

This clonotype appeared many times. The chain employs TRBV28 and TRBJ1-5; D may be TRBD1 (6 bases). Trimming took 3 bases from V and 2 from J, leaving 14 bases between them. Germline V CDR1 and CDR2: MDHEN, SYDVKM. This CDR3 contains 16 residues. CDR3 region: CASSFGGQGGNQPQHF. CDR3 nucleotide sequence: TGTGCCAGCAGTTTCGGGGGCCAGGGAGGCAATCAGCCCCAGCATTTT.

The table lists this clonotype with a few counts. This CDR3 reads CAWSVSGQGLRDSNQPQHF. CDR3 coding DNA: TGTGCCTGGAGTGTGAGTGGACAGGGCCTGAGAGATAGCAATCAGCCCCAGCATTTT. V usage is TRBV30 and J usage is TRBJ1-5, with 8 bases lining up with TRBD1. Germline-derived CDR1 and CDR2 are GTSNPN and SVGIG (reference sequence). The CDR3 runs 19 residues. Trimming took 0 bases from V and 0 from J; bases not matched to a gene: 13.

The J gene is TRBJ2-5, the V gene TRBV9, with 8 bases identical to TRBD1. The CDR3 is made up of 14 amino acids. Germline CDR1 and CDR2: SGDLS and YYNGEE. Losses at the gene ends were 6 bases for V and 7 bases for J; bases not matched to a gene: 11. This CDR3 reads CASNPTGGAGTQYF. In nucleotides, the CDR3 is TGTGCCAGCAACCCCACAGGGGGTGCGGGGACCCAGTACTTC.

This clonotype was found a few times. CDR3 nucleotides: TGCGCCAGCAGCCAAAGGATCTTAGTGGGACTTAGCGGGGGGGCGACAGATACGCAGTATTTT. Translation gives CASSQRILVGLSGGATDTQYF. The chain has TRBV4-3 and TRBJ2-3; 11 nucleotides line up with TRBD2. CDR3 length: 21 amino acids. Germline CDR1 LGHNA, CDR2 YSLEER. Trimming took 2 bases from V and 3 from J; bases not matched to a gene: 19.

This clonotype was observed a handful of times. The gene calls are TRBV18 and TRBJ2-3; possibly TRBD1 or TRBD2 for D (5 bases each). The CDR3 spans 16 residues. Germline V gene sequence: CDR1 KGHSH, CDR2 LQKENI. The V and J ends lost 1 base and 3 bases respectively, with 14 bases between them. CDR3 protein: CASSPRAGSRTDTQYF. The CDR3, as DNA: TGTGCCAGCTCACCACGCGCAGGGAGTCGGACAGATACGCAGTATTTT.

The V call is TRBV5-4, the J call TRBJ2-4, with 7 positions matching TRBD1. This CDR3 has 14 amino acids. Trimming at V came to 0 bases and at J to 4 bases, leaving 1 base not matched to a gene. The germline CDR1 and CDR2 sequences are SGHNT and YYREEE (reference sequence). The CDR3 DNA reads TGTGCCAGCAGCTTGGAACAGGGGAAAAACATTCAGTACTTC. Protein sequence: CASSLEQGKNIQYF.

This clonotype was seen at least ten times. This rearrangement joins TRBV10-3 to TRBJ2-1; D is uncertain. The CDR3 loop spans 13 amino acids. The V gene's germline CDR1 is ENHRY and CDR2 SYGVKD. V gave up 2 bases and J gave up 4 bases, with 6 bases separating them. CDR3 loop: CAISEPTYNEQFF. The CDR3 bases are TGTGCCATCAGTGAGCCAACTTACAATGAGCAGTTCTTC.

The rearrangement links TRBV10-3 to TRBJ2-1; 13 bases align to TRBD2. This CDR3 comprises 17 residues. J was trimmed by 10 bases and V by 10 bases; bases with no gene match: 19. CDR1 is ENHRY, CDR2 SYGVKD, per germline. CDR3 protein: CATQSGTGTSGTSEQFF. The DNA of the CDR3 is TGTGCCACCCAGTCGGGGACCGGGACTAGCGGGACGTCGGAGCAGTTCTTC.

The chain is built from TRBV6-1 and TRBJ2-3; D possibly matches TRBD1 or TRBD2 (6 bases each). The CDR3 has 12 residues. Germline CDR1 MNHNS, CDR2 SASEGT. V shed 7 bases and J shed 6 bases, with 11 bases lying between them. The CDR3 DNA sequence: TGTGCCAGCACGCCGGGGGCGGATACGCAGTATTTT. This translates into CASTPGADTQYF.

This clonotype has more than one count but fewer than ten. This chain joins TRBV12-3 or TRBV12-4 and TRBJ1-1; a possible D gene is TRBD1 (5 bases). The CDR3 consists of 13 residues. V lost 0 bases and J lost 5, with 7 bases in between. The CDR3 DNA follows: TGTGCCAGCAGTTTAGCCGGGGGAACTGAAGCTTTCTTT. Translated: CASSLAGGTEAFF.

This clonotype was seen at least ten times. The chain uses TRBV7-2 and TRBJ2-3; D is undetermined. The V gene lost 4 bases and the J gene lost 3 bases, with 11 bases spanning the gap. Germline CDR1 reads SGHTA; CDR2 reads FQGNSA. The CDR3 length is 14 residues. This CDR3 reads CASSSQARTDTQYF. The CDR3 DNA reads TGTGCCAGCAGCTCTCAGGCCAGAACAGATACGCAGTATTTT. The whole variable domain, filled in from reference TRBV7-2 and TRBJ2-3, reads GAGVSQSPSNKVTEKGKDVELRCDPISGHTALYWYRQSLGQGLEFLIYFQGNSAPDKSGLPSDRFSAERTGGSVSTLTIQRTQQEDSAVYLCASSSQARTDTQYFGPGTRLTVL.

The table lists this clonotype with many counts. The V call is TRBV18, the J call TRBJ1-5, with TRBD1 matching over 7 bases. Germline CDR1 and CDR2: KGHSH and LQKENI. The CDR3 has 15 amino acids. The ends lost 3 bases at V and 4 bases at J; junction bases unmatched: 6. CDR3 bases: TGTGCCAGCTCACCGTCCAACAGGGGAAATCAGCCCCAGCATTTT. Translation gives CASSPSNRGNQPQHF.

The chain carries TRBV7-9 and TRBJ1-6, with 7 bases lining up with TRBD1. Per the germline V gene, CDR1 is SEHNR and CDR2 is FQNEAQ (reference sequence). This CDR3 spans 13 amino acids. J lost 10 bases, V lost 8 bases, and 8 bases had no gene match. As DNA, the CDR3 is TGTGCCAGCGACAGGGTAGTAGAATCACCCCTCCACTTT. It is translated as CASDRVVESPLHF.

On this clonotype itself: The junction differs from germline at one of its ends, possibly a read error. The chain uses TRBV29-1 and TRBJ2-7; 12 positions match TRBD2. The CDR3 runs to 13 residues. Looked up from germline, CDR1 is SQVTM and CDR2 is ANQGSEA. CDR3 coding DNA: TGCAGCGTGAGGACTAGCGGGACCTACGAGCGGTACTTC. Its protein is CSVRTSGTYERYF.

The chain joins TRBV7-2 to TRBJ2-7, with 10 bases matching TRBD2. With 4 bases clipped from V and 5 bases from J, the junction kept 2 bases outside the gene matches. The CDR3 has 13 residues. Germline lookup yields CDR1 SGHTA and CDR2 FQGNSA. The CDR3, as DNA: TGTGCCAGCAGCTCTACTAGCGGGGACGAGCAGTACTTC. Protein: CASSSTSGDEQYF.

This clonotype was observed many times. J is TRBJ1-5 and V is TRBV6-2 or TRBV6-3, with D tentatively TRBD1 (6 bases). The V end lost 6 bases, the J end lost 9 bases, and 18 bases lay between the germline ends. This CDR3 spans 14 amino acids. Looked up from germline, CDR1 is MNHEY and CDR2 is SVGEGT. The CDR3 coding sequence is TGTGCCAGCAGGGAGGATACAGGGCACCGGCCCCAGCATTTT. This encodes CASREDTGHRPQHF.

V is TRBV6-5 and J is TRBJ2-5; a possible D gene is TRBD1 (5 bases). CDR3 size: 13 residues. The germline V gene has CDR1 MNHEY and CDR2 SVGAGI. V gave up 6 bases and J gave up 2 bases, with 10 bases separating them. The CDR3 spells CASRMTEQETQYF. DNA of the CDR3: TGTGCCAGCAGAATGACAGAACAAGAGACCCAGTACTTC.

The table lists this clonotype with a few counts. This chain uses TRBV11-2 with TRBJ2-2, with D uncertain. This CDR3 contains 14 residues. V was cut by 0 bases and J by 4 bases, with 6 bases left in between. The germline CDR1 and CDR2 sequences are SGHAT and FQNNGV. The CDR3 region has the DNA TGTGCCAGCAGCTTAGAGGGCAGCACCGGGGAGCTGTTTTTT. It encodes CASSLEGSTGELFF.

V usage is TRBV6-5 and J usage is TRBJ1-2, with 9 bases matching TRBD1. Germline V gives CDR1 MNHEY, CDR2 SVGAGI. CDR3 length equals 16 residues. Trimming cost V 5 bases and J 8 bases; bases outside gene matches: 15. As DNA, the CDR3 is TGTGCCAGCAGTCCGCTGGACAGGGGATTAACGGGAGGCTACACCTTC. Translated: CASSPLDRGLTGGYTF.

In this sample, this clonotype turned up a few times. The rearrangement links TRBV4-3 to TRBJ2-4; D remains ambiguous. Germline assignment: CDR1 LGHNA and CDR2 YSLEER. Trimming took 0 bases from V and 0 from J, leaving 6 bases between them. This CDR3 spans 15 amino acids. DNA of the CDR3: TGCGCCAGCAGCCAAGATCAAATAGCCAAAAACATTCAGTACTTC. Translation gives CASSQDQIAKNIQYF.

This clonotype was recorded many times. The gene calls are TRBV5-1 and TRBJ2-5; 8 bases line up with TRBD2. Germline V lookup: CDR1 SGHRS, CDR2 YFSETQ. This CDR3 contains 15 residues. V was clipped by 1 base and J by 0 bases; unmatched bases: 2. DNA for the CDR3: TGCGCCAGCAGCTTGCCGGGGGGGTACCAAGAGACCCAGTACTTC. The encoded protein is CASSLPGGYQETQYF.

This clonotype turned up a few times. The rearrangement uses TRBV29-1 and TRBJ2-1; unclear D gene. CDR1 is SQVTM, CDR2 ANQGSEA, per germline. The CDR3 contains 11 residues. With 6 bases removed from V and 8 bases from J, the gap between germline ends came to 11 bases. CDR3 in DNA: TGCAGCGTCCGAAGGGCCGATGAGCAGTTCTTC. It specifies CSVRRADEQFF.

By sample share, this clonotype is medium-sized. The chain's CDR3 is CASSLNQPGNSNQPQHF. The CDR3 nucleotides are TGTGCCAGCAGCTTAAACCAACCAGGGAATAGCAATCAGCCCCAGCATTTT. This chain uses TRBV7-2 with TRBJ1-5; D possibly corresponds to TRBD1 (5 bases). Trimming cost V 2 bases and J 0 bases, with 14 bases left between them. The CDR3 length is 17 residues. Germline loops: CDR1 SGHTA, CDR2 FQGNSA.

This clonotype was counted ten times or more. The CDR3 DNA reads as TGCAGCGTTGAGAGGGACAGGGCCAACATTCAGTACTTC. Protein product: CSVERDRANIQYF. The rearrangement uses TRBV29-1 and TRBJ2-4, with 9 bases that match TRBD1. J lost 7 bases, V lost 3 bases, and 4 bases had no gene match. Germline V CDR1 and CDR2: SQVTM, ANQGSEA. The CDR3 loop spans 13 amino acids.

This CDR3 is CASSLTGGTYEQYF. Here the CDR3 DNA reads TGCGCCAGCAGCTTGACAGGGGGCACCTACGAGCAGTACTTC. V usage is TRBV5-1 and J usage is TRBJ2-7; 9 bases align to TRBD1. Trimming cost V 1 base and J 2 bases; bases outside gene matches: 1. The CDR3 covers 14 residues. The germline CDR1 and CDR2 sequences are SGHRS and YFSETQ.

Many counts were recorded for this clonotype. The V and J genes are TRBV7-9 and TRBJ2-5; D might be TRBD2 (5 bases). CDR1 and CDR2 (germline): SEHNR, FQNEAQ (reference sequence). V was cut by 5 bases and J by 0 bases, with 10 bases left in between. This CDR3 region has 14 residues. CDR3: CASSDYPYQETQYF. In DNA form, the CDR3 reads TGTGCCAGCAGCGACTACCCGTACCAAGAGACCCAGTACTTC.